This T cell receptor (beta chain) appears in the sequencing data of a study of cytomegalovirus exposure and HLA in healthy donors (dated by TCRdb to the late 2010s). As for the study more broadly: An earlier analysis of fewer than 750 of the donors reported about 260 Gb of sequence data and 117 million unique TCR beta sequences obtained from 150 million to 200 million T cells. An early release covering 500 to 750 HLA-typed donors comprised about 320 gigabases of sequencing data and tens of millions of unique TCR sequences. The genetic ancestry cluster associated with self-reported Caucasian donors included 70% to 85% of the approximately 400 genotyped donors. The study aimed to test whether cataloging public T cell receptors could reveal signatures of past pathogen exposure. The study profiled the T cell repertoires of around 700 subjects by immunosequencing and related them to cytomegalovirus serostatus. A separate validation cohort of some 130 different subjects was used in addition to the roughly 620-subject first cohort. To predict cytomegalovirus infection status, the study combined high-throughput TCR immunosequencing, statistical association of individual TCRs with disease status, and machine learning. A later analysis re-analyzed previously published TCR beta repertoires from 550 to 700 donors and added high-resolution HLA genotyping to study TCR occurrence patterns. Rather than drawing on any new phenotypic data, the later analysis identified candidate immune exposures from TCR beta sequences and the way those sequences occurred across donors. In an earlier analysis of roughly 540 of the donors, high-throughput TCR beta sequencing was used to judge whether each TCR beta V gene segment behaved as functional or pseudogenic. Alongside the repertoire data, information on donor age, sex, ethnicity and CMV serostatus was compiled. A later genetic analysis took genome-wide SNP genotypes for about 55% of the 666 donors and used that subset as a discovery cohort. All discovery cohort repertoires had been generated on a single sequencing platform. HLA typing included class I and class II loci at four-digit resolution. Typing coverage varied by locus: roughly 620-640 donors for A, B, C, DRB1 and DQB1; approximately 500 for DQA1; over 600 for DPA1; fewer than 480 for DPB1. About five DR-DQ haplotypes were treated as single units for association and clustering because of strong linkage in the cohort. Among 300 to 500 genotyped donors of the cohort, an average of about 220,000 unique TCR beta nucleotide sequences was sequenced per donor, of which roughly 17% were non-productive. The paper as a whole reports these results and caveats: In both the original and validation cohorts, the classifier was reported to diagnose cytomegalovirus status with high specificity and sensitivity. Assigning TCR associations to individual alleles was difficult when HLA alleles, especially DR and DQ, strongly co-occurred. A later analysis reported that several top co-occurrence clusters appeared linked to parvovirus B19, influenza, CMV and Epstein-Barr virus. At a false discovery rate of 0.05, a later analysis linked about 17,000 TCR beta sequences to specific HLA alleles. A further reported finding was that TCR beta sequences accurately predicted the HLA-A and HLA-B alleles for most subjects in the first cohort. Most TCR sequences were observed very rarely across donors, whereas some public TCRs were present in many individuals. Because HLA typing was missing for some donors at each locus, association tests included only the typed subset. Roughly uniform sequencing depth across donors was assumed in presence/absence analyses, although this assumption may not hold. The authors suggested that the approach could potentially be extended to other disease states and immunological phenotypes. In an earlier analysis of approximately 590 of the donors, most TCR beta V segments appeared in productive rearrangements about 87% or about 30% of the time, broadly matching IMGT annotations. A later genetic analysis reported fewer N-insertions in productive TCRs among donors in an Asian-associated ancestry cluster than the approximately 700-donor mean. A cluster of highly shared sequence variants was judged likely to be a technical artifact of the sequencing pipeline. A later analysis found that HLA-associated TCR beta chains were more clonally expanded and had lower generation probabilities than equally common non-associated chains. Because counts were too low, some 16 rarely observed V segments, including chromosome 9 orphons, were excluded from the earlier analysis of 587 of the donors. In this cohort, only TCR beta chains were sequenced, and detectable features were limited by the absence of alpha or paired-chain data. A later analysis found that most CMV-associated TCR beta chains appeared HLA-restricted, with HLA associations seemingly driven largely by CMV exposure. Correlated functional status among segregating V segments might reflect linkage disequilibrium, but an unknown experimental factor could not be ruled out. In a later analysis, TCR association rates were found to vary across HLA loci, with the most associated TCRs seen for DRB1 alleles and the fewest for HLA-C alleles. The only immune exposure information available for the cohort was CMV serostatus. A later genetic analysis associated a missense DCLRE1C variant with V-gene and J-gene trimming of TCR beta chains, and an independent cohort replicated the association. In vitro tests confirmed that a few of the cytomegalovirus-associated TCR beta chains recognize cytomegalovirus antigens. The study listed 150 to 200 TCR beta chains as associated with cytomegalovirus.

In total, 630 or so healthy bone marrow donors made up the cohort. Cohort members were all nominally healthy when sampled, although unrecorded immune exposures were likely present. The donor tested CMV seronegative, placing the donor among the roughly 400 seronegative members of the cohort. Every donor gave a peripheral blood sample, and the peripheral blood mononuclear cells from that sample were used for TCR beta sequencing. Genomic DNA extraction from the blood cell samples was performed with the Qiagen DNeasy Blood Extraction Kit. Of note for this clone: Its antigen is still unknown.

Library construction relied on the immunoSEQ multiplex PCR assay. The multiplex PCR relied on a mix of 60 forward primers for TCR Vbeta segments and 13 reverse primers for TCR Jbeta segments. Amplification of the CDR3 region of rearranged TCR beta genes was performed with a multiplex PCR assay on genomic DNA. On the Illumina HiSeq System, the amplified TCR beta libraries were sequenced as 87-base-pair reads. The study's processing was this. In a later analysis, 70 million to 95 million unique TCR beta chains were counted across the approximately 640 repertoires, and roughly 11 million of these chains were shared by at least two donors. To remove PCR and sequencing errors, raw reads were error-corrected and collapsed into unique sequences using a nearest-neighbor algorithm that merged closely related sequences. V, D and J gene segments were assigned by aligning CDR3 sequences to IMGT reference sequences. Each retained sequence needed at least a six-nucleotide match to both a V gene segment and a J gene segment. A rearrangement was called productive if the CDR3 had no stop codons and remained in frame with V and J, and every other rearrangement was called non-productive. Following IMGT convention, CDR3 was defined as the stretch from the second conserved V-encoded cysteine up to the conserved J-encoded phenylalanine. Sequences without an unambiguous match to a single V gene segment were excluded from the earlier analysis of about 600 of the donors. An earlier analysis of 587 of the donors called V segments functional above 56.7% productive rearrangements and segregating when the between-donor standard deviation exceeded 5%. A statistical classification framework was built to diagnose cytomegalovirus status from the catalog of TCR beta chain sequences. V and J gene assignment, in a later analysis, came from comparing TCR nucleotide sequences with IMGT/GENE-DB human TR gene sequences. In a later analysis, CDR3 sequences and most-parsimonious VDJ recombination scenarios were assigned using the TCRdist pipeline. A later analysis defined each TCR beta chain by its CDR3 amino acid sequence plus V-gene family, and excluded reads lacking a unique V-gene family. To address suspected cross-contamination and a sequencing artifact, a later analysis removed roughly 580 highly shared, low-generation-probability nucleotide sequences. In a later analysis, a clonal expansion index was calculated for each public chain from normalized within-repertoire ranks of inferred template counts. In a later analysis, generation probabilities were computed using a VDJ recombination model fitted to out-of-frame rearrangements, and the results were checked against IGoR. In a later analysis, TCR-TCR, TCR-HLA and TCR-CMV co-occurrence was scored with hypergeometric tests, and a repertoire-size bias correction was applied to TCR pairs. In a later analysis, false discovery rates were estimated by permuting HLA or CMV assignments 20 times. A later analysis grouped co-occurring TCRs with DBSCAN, adding TCRdist sequence similarity when clustering within HLA-allele-positive subsets. Repertoires with fewer than 30,000 or more than 120,000 public chains, plus five repertoires with anomalous nucleotide sharing, were excluded from co-occurrence clustering. TCRdb re-hosts the immuneACCESS table, in-frame sequences only. Its copies lack some clones; in the studies checked, an unresolved V gene accounts for under half of them, and the cause for the rest is not known. V and J calls and clone size are given by that table; D and trimming were obtained from the DNA. The sample has 90,000 to 150,000 clones on record. In total, the top ten clones hold about 3.5% of the sample.

Sequencing was performed on PBMCs. This TCR was sampled from a man aged 18 to 30 in good health and CMV-seronegative.

The nucleotide sequence is given as TGTGCCAGCAGCCAAGTCGCGGGACTAGAGGCGACCCAGTACTTC. It is translated as CASSQVAGLEATQYF. The rearranged segments are TRBV14 and TRBJ2-5; 8 bases in the junction line up with TRBD2. V has 1 base trimmed and J has 7 bases trimmed; junction bases matching no gene number 8. In the germline V gene, CDR1 corresponds to SGHDN and CDR2 to FVKESK. Counted from cysteine to phenylalanine, this CDR3 has 15 amino acids. Here the CDR3 DNA is all that survives: 45 bases in frame from base 1.